The subject of this entry is one T cell receptor (beta chain). Antigen: not known. Germline V gene sequence: CDR1 SGHTA, CDR2 FQGNSA. V lost 4 bases and J lost 0; bases outside the gene matches: 4. The length of the CDR3 is 16 residues. This record belongs to a study of response to subunit inactivated influenza vaccine. TCRdb re-analysed the RT-PCR reads in MiXCR, keeping a single row per CDR3 protein. The sample consists of 700,000 to 800,000 distinct CDR3 sequences, approximately 17% of them appearing once. Study-wide findings and caveats: Researchers suggested that each seasonal influenza vaccination recruits few new T cells.

This clonotype was obtained from a man aged 50 to 60 who received an inactivated influenza vaccine. The rearrangement links TRBV7-2 to TRBJ2-3, with TRBD2 matching 10 bases. The input for sequencing was PBMCs from blood, taken about 5 days after vaccination. The CDR3 DNA follows: TGTGCCAGCAGCTGGACTAGCGGAGGGAGCACAGATACGCAGTATTTT. This gives the protein CASSWTSGGSTDTQYF.